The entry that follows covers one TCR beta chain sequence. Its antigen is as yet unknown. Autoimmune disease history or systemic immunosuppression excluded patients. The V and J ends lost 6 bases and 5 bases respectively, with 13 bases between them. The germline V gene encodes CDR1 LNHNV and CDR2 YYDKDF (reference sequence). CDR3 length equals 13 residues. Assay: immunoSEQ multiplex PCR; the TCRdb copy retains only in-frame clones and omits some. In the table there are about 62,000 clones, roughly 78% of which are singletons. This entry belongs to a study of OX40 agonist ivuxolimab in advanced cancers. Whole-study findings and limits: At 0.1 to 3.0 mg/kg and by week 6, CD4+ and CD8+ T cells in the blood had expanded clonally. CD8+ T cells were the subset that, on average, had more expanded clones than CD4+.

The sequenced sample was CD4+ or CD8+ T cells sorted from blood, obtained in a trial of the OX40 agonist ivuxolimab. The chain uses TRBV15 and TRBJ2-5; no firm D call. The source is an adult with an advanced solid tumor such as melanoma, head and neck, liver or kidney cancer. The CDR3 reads CATRLGVVETQYF. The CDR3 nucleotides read TGTGCCACCAGGCTTGGGGTTGTGGAGACCCAGTACTTC.